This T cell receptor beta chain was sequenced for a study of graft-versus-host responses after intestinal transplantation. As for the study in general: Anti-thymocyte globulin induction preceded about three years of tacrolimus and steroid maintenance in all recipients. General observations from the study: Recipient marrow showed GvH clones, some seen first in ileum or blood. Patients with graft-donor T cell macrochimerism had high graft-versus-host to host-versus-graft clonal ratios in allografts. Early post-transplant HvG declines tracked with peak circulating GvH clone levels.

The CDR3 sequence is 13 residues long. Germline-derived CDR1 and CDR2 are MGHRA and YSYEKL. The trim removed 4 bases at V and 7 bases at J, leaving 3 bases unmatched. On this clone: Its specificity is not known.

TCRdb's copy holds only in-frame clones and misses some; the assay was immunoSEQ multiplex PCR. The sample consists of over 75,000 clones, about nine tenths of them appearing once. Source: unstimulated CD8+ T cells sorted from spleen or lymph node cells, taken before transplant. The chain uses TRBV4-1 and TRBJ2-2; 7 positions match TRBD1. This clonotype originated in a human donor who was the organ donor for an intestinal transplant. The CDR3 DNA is TGCGCCAGCAGCCGAACAGGGGTCGGGGAGCTGTTTTTT. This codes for CASSRTGVGELFF.